The sequence of this TCR beta chain was determined in a study of vaccination and CD4 T cells after COVID-19. Study summary: Vaccination of participants consisted of two doses of either BNT162b2 or mRNA-1273 vaccine. Each control culture was treated with a CEFX pool, an HIV-1 Nef pool, or no peptide.

The treatment here: approximately 10-day PBMC culture with coronavirus spike peptide pools or control peptides (ViraFEST assay). Using peptide pools, antigen-specific T cells were expanded in ViraFEST before TCRs were sequenced. Sequenced with the Oncomine TCR Beta short-read assay was DNA taken from cultured CD4+ T cells. TCRdb reanalysed the PCR reads using MiXCR and keeps one entry per CDR3 protein. The table shows about 14,000 distinct CDR3 sequences, with 40% to 65% occurring only once. Study findings and constraints: For SARS-CoV-2-reactive clonotypes, the median went from about 22 to 38, a nonsignificant increase.

This clonotype was observed a few times. Its antigen is undetermined. The sample was CD4+ T cells from blood, cultured in vitro, taken before SARS-CoV-2 vaccination. This TCR came from a human donor who had recovered from COVID-19.

The CDR3 DNA sequence: TGTGCCAGCAGCTCCCTCCCCCCAGGGGGCGGGGGTAGCTACACCTTC. The encoded protein is CASSSLPPGGGGSYTF. The V gene is TRBV7-2, the J gene TRBJ1-2, with TRBD1 identical over 8 bases. The CDR3 has 16 amino acids. CDR1 is SGHTA and CDR2 is FQGNSA in the germline V gene. V lost 4 bases and J lost 9; bases outside the gene matches: 16.